A single sample gave rise to the 23 T cell receptor beta chains below, sequenced in a study of post-analysis software for immune sequencing data. Study-level points and caveats: TRBV5-6, TRBV5-1 and TRBV20-1 were among five TRBV segments more frequent in patients than controls.

Prepared TCR beta cDNA libraries contained unique molecular identifiers. A single record per CDR3 protein comes from TCRdb applying MiXCR to the PCR reads. The top ten hold 6% to 9% of the sample, which has 430,000 or so distinct CDR3 sequences, approximately 39% seen once. Their target antigens are unknown. What was sequenced was blood. The receptors shown here come from a girl aged 2 to 9 with multiple sclerosis.

This clonotype was counted a few times. The chain uses TRBV20-1 and TRBJ2-3, with 9 nucleotides matching TRBD2. Per germline, CDR1 DFQATT and CDR2 SNEGSKA (reference sequence). The V and J ends lost 2 bases and 4 bases, in that order; junction bases with no gene match: 7. The CDR3 has 15 amino acids. CDR3 sequence: CSARTLIAGADTQYF. CDR3 nucleotide sequence: TGCAGTGCTAGAACCCTTATAGCGGGAGCAGATACGCAGTATTTT.

The CDR3 DNA reads TGTGCCAGCAGTTTCAGACTAGCGGGAGCCACAGATACGCAGTATTTT. Amino acid sequence: CASSFRLAGATDTQYF. J is TRBJ2-3 and V is TRBV12-3 or TRBV12-4, with 12 bases that match TRBD2. J was trimmed by 2 bases and V by 3 bases; bases with no gene match: 3. The CDR3 loop spans 16 amino acids.

This clonotype was detected a few times. The V and J genes are TRBV5-1 and TRBJ1-2, with unresolved D. V lost 1 base to trimming and J lost 6 bases, with 10 bases between them. The germline CDR1 and CDR2 sequences are SGHRS and YFSETQ. The CDR3 totals 13 residues. Here the CDR3 DNA reads TGCGCCAGCAGCTTGAGCGGGAACGATGGCTACACCTTC. Protein: CASSLSGNDGYTF.

This clonotype occurred a few times. V gene TRBV6-1 combines with J gene TRBJ1-5; possibly TRBD1 for D (5 bases). The ends were cut back, 7 bases at V and 4 bases at J, with 11 bases in the middle. CDR1 is MNHNS, CDR2 SASEGT, per germline. CDR3 length: 13 residues. The DNA of the CDR3 is TGTGCCAGCATTTCAGGGAATAATCAGCCCCAGCATTTT. Residues: CASISGNNQPQHF.

Remarks on this clonotype: A read error may explain this, as a much larger clone is one base away. The rearrangement links TRBV12-5 to TRBJ2-1, with D unresolved. The CDR3 has 12 amino acids. V was shortened by 5 bases and J by 9 bases, with 11 bases between the two germline ends. The germline V gene encodes CDR1 LGHNT and CDR2 FRNRAP. The CDR3 loop is CASGPPNSEQFF. The CDR3 nucleotides read TGTGCTAGTGGTCCCCCGAACAGTGAGCAGTTCTTC.

The CDR3 coding sequence is TGCAGTGCTAGGCGGGGGAAGGGGGGTTACGAGCAGTACTTC. Protein sequence: CSARRGKGGYEQYF. The J gene is TRBJ2-4, the V gene TRBV20-1, with TRBD2 as a possible D gene (7 bases). The last part of the DNA fits TRBJ2-7 better; the J call may be wrong. The CDR3 is 14 residues long. Germline V gene sequence: CDR1 DFQATT, CDR2 SNEGSKA (reference sequence).

This rearrangement joins TRBV9 to TRBJ2-3, with D uncertain. V was pared by 0 bases and J by 11 bases, with 16 bases between. This CDR3 has 14 amino acids. Germline V gives CDR1 SGDLS, CDR2 YYNGEE. DNA of the CDR3: TGTGCCAGCAGCGTAGACTCGCACAGAGCCGAGCAGTATTTT. Its translation is CASSVDSHRAEQYF.

This chain joins TRBV12-3 or TRBV12-4 and TRBJ2-4; perhaps TRBD2 as D (6 bases). Trimming removed 3 bases from V and 8 bases from J, with 8 bases in between. There are 12 residues in the CDR3. The CDR3 bases are TGTGCCAGCAGTTTGGGGGGTTACATTCAGTACTTC. It specifies CASSLGGYIQYF.

The rearrangement joins TRBV6-2 or TRBV6-3 to TRBJ2-1, with a weak D call TRBD1 (6 bases). The CDR3 has 15 residues. Germline V gene lookup returns CDR1 MNHEY and CDR2 SVGEGT. V shed 5 bases and J shed 5 bases, with 16 bases lying between them. This chain's CDR3 is CASSLYRATNNEQFF. CDR3 sequence (DNA): TGTGCCAGCAGTCTCTACAGGGCTACTAACAATGAGCAGTTCTTC.

This chain links TRBV7-9 with TRBJ2-2; D could derive from TRBD1 or TRBD2 (5 bases each). Germline CDR1 is SEHNR and CDR2 is FQNEAQ (reference sequence). Trimming took 5 bases from V and 1 from J, leaving 14 bases between them. The CDR3 runs 16 residues. CDR3 sequence reads: CASSGSGTQNTGELFF. CDR3 nucleotide sequence: TGTGCCAGCAGCGGATCCGGGACCCAGAACACCGGGGAGCTGTTTTTT.

The chain recombines TRBV5-1 with TRBJ2-5; D is uncertain. The CDR3 extends over 14 amino acids. Germline-derived CDR1 and CDR2 are SGHRS and YFSETQ. The ends were cut back, 5 bases at V and 2 bases at J, with 13 bases in the middle. CDR3 in DNA: TGCGCCAGCAGGGAACAAGCTACGCAAGAGACCCAGTACTTC. The encoded protein is CASREQATQETQYF.

The V call is TRBV5-1, the J call TRBJ2-1; unclear D gene. Germline V CDR1 and CDR2: SGHRS, YFSETQ. Trimming shortened V by 4 bases and J by 6 bases, and 8 bases separated the two germline ends. The CDR3 has 12 amino acids. The CDR3 coding sequence is TGCGCCAGCAGCCCATTTCGCAATGAGCAGTTCTTC. This gives the protein CASSPFRNEQFF. Full variable domain (remainder filled in from reference TRBV5-1 and TRBJ2-1): KAGVTQTPRYLIKTRGQQVTLSCSPISGHRSVSWYQQTPGQGLQFLFEYFSETQRNKGNFPGRFSGRQFSNSRSEMNVSTLELGDSALYLCASSPFRNEQFFGPGTRLTVL.

This clonotype came up a few times. This chain joins TRBV29-1 and TRBJ1-2; 7 bases are shared with TRBD1. J gave up 2 bases and V 4 bases, and 10 bases lay outside the gene matches. This CDR3 is 15 amino acids long. The germline V gene has CDR1 SQVTM and CDR2 ANQGSEA. CDR3 region: CSVAAPPTGNYGYTF. CDR3 in DNA: TGCAGCGTTGCAGCCCCACCGACAGGGAACTATGGCTACACCTTC.

CDR3 nucleotides: TGTGCCATCAGTGTCTCCGGGACAGGGAATGAAAAACTGTTTTTT. It specifies CAISVSGTGNEKLFF. The V gene is TRBV10-3, the J gene TRBJ1-4, with 9 bases identical to TRBD1. Trimming at V came to 4 bases and at J to 5 bases, leaving 5 bases not matched to a gene. The CDR3 is made up of 15 amino acids. Germline loops: CDR1 ENHRY, CDR2 SYGVKD.

This chain joins TRBV28 and TRBJ2-7; D possibly corresponds to TRBD2 (5 bases). CDR1 is MDHEN, CDR2 SYDVKM, per germline. V was trimmed by 7 bases and J by 2 bases, leaving 15 bases between them. This CDR3 has 14 residues. The CDR3 nucleotides are TGTGCCAGCACCTTCCCGGGGTTCACCTACGAGCAGTACTTC. It encodes CASTFPGFTYEQYF.

This clonotype was seen only a few times. The V and J genes are TRBV11-2 and TRBJ1-4, with D hard to call. The V end was cut by 1 base, the J end by 8 bases, with 11 bases between. The length of the CDR3 is 14 residues. Germline V gene lookup returns CDR1 SGHAT and CDR2 FQNNGV. The CDR3 DNA sequence: TGTGCCAGCAGCTTAGTAAGGAACGGGGAAAAACTGTTTTTT. Translating it yields CASSLVRNGEKLFF.

The V gene is TRBV5-1, the J gene TRBJ2-7, with D perhaps TRBD1 (6 bases). Per the germline V gene, CDR1 is SGHRS and CDR2 is YFSETQ. This CDR3 has 13 amino acids. Deletions cut 2 bases from V and 5 bases from J, with 11 bases between. This chain's CDR3 is CASSFSGQNEQYF. CDR3 nucleotides: TGCGCCAGCAGCTTTTCAGGACAGAACGAGCAGTACTTC. Variable domain in full (rest from reference TRBV5-1 and TRBJ2-7): KAGVTQTPRYLIKTRGQQVTLSCSPISGHRSVSWYQQTPGQGLQFLFEYFSETQRNKGNFPGRFSGRQFSNSRSEMNVSTLELGDSALYLCASSFSGQNEQYFGPGTRLTVT.

This clonotype was counted a few times. V gene TRBV20-1 combines with J gene TRBJ2-6; D is unclear. Trimming removed 3 bases from V and 0 bases from J, with 12 bases in between. CDR3 length: 16 residues. Germline-derived CDR1 and CDR2 are DFQATT and SNEGSKA (reference sequence). The chain's CDR3 is CSASPGIPSGANVLTF. CDR3 nucleotide sequence: TGCAGTGCTAGTCCAGGAATACCCTCTGGGGCCAACGTCCTGACTTTC.

The rearrangement joins TRBV9 to TRBJ1-2; 7 bases are a match to TRBD1. The CDR3 runs to 14 residues. Germline V gives CDR1 SGDLS, CDR2 YYNGEE. V shed 0 bases, J shed 5 bases, and the junction held 4 bases outside the gene matches. The CDR3 is CASSVVEGAYGYTF. For the CDR3, the DNA is TGTGCCAGCAGCGTAGTGGAGGGGGCATATGGCTACACCTTC.

This clonotype was seen a few times. The chain carries TRBV28 and TRBJ2-5, with a tentative D call TRBD2 (6 bases). Germline loops: CDR1 MDHEN, CDR2 SYDVKM. The germline V and J ends were trimmed by 5 bases and 1 base, with 20 bases remaining between them. The CDR3 is made up of 17 amino acids. The CDR3 DNA sequence: TGTGCCAGCAGTCCCCCCGATGGTAGCGGATTCCAAGAGACCCAGTACTTC. This translates into CASSPPDGSGFQETQYF.

This clonotype has just a few counts. The rearrangement joins TRBV7-2 to TRBJ2-7; 10 nucleotides agree with TRBD2. Per the germline V gene, CDR1 is SGHTA and CDR2 is FQGNSA. V was pared by 3 bases and J by 1 base, with 3 bases of the junction left unmatched. This CDR3 spans 15 amino acids. The CDR3 loop is CASSLGLAQSYEQYF. Written as DNA, the CDR3 is TGTGCCAGCAGCTTGGGACTAGCGCAATCCTACGAGCAGTACTTC.

V is TRBV5-1 and J is TRBJ1-2, with D possibly TRBD1 on 6 matching bases. Looked up from germline, CDR1 is SGHRS and CDR2 is YFSETQ. V lost 3 bases, J lost 4 bases, and 19 bases lay in between. The CDR3 loop spans 16 amino acids. The CDR3 DNA reads TGCGCCAGCAGCTGGAGTCGAACAGGAGGGGGCTATGGCTACACCTTC. It translates to CASSWSRTGGGYGYTF.

The sample holds a few counts of this clonotype. This chain connects TRBV20-1 to TRBJ2-5; D gene unclear. The V end was cut by 0 bases, the J end by 5 bases, with 4 bases between. The CDR3 is made up of 11 amino acids. The V gene's germline CDR1 is DFQATT and CDR2 SNEGSKA (reference sequence). CDR3 loop: CSARDGETQYF. CDR3 DNA: TGCAGTGCTAGAGATGGCGAGACCCAGTACTTC.